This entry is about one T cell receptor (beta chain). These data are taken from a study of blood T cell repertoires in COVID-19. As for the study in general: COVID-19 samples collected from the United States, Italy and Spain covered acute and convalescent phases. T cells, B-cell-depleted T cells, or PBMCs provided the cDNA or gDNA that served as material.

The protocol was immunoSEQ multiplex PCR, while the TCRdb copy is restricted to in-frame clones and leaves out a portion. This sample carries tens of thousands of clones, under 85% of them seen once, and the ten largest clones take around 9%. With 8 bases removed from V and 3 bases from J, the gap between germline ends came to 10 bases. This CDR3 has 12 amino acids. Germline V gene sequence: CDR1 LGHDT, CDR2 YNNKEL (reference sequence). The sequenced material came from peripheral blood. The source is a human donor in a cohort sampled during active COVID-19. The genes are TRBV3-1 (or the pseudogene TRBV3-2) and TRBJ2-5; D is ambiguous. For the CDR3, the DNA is TGTGCCAGCTCACAACGGGAAGAGACCCAGTACTTC. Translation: CASSQREETQYF.